This paragraph covers one TCR beta chain sequence. The antigen remains undetermined. This specimen comes from a study of beta chain features in type 1 diabetes. Notes on the study in general: Possibly, sequencing cDNA over-represented cells that had high TCR expression levels.

Via the markers CD45RO/CCR7/CD25/CD127/CD95/CD27, stem cell-like memory, regulatory, central memory and naive CD4+ cells were sorted. V lost 0 bases, J lost 4 bases, and 7 bases stayed unmatched. The CDR3 consists of 16 residues. Germline V CDR1 and CDR2: SGHDT, YYEEEE. What was sequenced were expressed TCRB transcripts, since all of the isolated RNA had been reverse transcribed. Average reads for naive, central memory and regulatory T cell samples were several million. Assay: immunoSEQ multiplex PCR; the TCRdb copy retains only in-frame clones and omits some. The sample has under 200,000 clones; less than 9.5% are singletons.

This TCR derives from a woman aged 18-29 years in good health. Source material: central memory CD4+ T cells from blood. This chain joins TRBV5-6 and TRBJ2-1; TRBD2 aligns across 7 bases. In DNA form, the CDR3 reads TGTGCCAGCAGCTTGGTAGCTCTAGCGGCTTACAATGAGCAGTTCTTC. This translates into CASSLVALAAYNEQFF.